One sample yielded the 13 T cell receptor beta chains listed below, sequenced in a study of OX40 agonist ivuxolimab in advanced cancers. TCRdb keeps only in-frame clones here, not all; method: immunoSEQ multiplex PCR. The data hold 100,000 or so clones, with over 75% observed a single time. The source was CD4+ or CD8+ T cells sorted from blood, collected in a trial of the OX40 agonist ivuxolimab. Source of these receptors: an adult with an advanced solid tumor such as melanoma, head and neck, liver or kidney cancer.

The chain has TRBV9 and TRBJ2-2; TRBD1 matches 7 bases. The V gene's germline CDR1 is SGDLS and CDR2 YYNGEE. The V and J ends lost 6 bases and 4 bases, in that order; junction bases with no gene match: 6. This CDR3 is built from 14 residues. The CDR3 spells CASMKGAVTGELFF. The CDR3 nucleotides are TGTGCCAGCATGAAGGGGGCTGTCACCGGGGAGCTGTTTTTT.

The chain uses TRBV11-2 and TRBJ2-1; TRBD2 matches 10 bases. The germline V gene encodes CDR1 SGHAT and CDR2 FQNNGV. This CDR3 is built from 16 residues. V lost 5 bases and J lost 8; bases outside the gene matches: 12. For the CDR3, the DNA is TGTGCCAGCAGCCTCCGCCGAATAGCGGGGGGAGATGAGCAGTTCTTC. It specifies CASSLRRIAGGDEQFF.

This clone has only one observation. V usage is TRBV5-1 and J usage is TRBJ2-3, with D unresolved. The CDR3 is made up of 13 amino acids. Per the germline V gene, CDR1 is SGHRS and CDR2 is YFSETQ. The V end lost 4 bases, the J end lost 0 bases, and 6 bases lay between the germline ends. CDR3 in DNA: TGCGCCAGCAGCAAGGACAGCACAGATACGCAGTATTTT. Amino acids: CASSKDSTDTQYF.

The chain is built from TRBV2 and TRBJ2-7; D uncertain. The CDR3 totals 13 residues. Trimming took off 4 bases at V and 1 base at J, with 8 bases between the two ends. Germline V gives CDR1 SNHLY, CDR2 FYNNEI. Here the CDR3 reads CASSVAESYEQYF. The CDR3 DNA sequence: TGTGCCAGCAGTGTCGCAGAGTCCTACGAGCAGTACTTC.

The chain joins TRBV25-1 to TRBJ1-1; TRBD1 aligns across 7 bases. CDR1 is MGHDK and CDR2 is SYGVNS in the germline V gene. The ends lost 4 bases at V and 5 bases at J; junction bases unmatched: 16. The CDR3 length is 17 residues. This CDR3 is CASSGGGRAGGYTEAFF. The CDR3 coding sequence is TGTGCCAGCAGTGGGGGTGGTCGTGCAGGGGGGTATACTGAAGCTTTCTTT.

The CDR3 DNA is TGTGCCAGCAGCGTAGCGATGACAGGAGAGCAGTTCTTC. Amino acids: CASSVAMTGEQFF. This chain joins TRBV9 and TRBJ2-1; D is perhaps TRBD1 (6 bases). This CDR3 is built from 13 residues. The V gene's germline CDR1 is SGDLS and CDR2 YYNGEE. V dropped 0 bases and J dropped 10 bases, with 11 bases sitting between them. Full variable domain (missing parts from reference TRBV9 and TRBJ2-1): DSGVTQTPKHLITATGQRVTLRCSPRSGDLSVYWYQQSLDQGLQFLIQYYNGEERAKGNILERFSAQQFPDLHSELNLSSLELGDSALYFCASSVAMTGEQFFGPGTRLTVL.

This rearrangement joins TRBV27 to TRBJ1-1; no clear D. Trimming took 4 bases from V and 1 from J, leaving 4 bases between them. The CDR3 extends over 12 amino acids. The V gene's germline CDR1 is MNHEY and CDR2 SMNVEV (reference sequence). The CDR3 nucleotides are TGTGCCAGCAGTTCCCAGAACACTGAAGCTTTCTTT. Translated: CASSSQNTEAFF.

The V and J genes are TRBV5-8 and TRBJ1-4, with TRBD1 as a possible D gene (5 bases). V was shortened by 4 bases and J by 0 bases, with 13 bases between the two germline ends. CDR3 length equals 16 residues. Germline V gene sequence: CDR1 SGHTS, CDR2 YDEGEE. The CDR3 reads CASSMGRSATNEKLFF. The CDR3 nucleotides are TGTGCCAGCAGCATGGGACGGTCCGCAACTAATGAAAAACTGTTTTTT.

The chain employs TRBV7-2 and TRBJ2-3; D is ambiguous. CDR1 and CDR2 (germline): SGHTA, FQGNSA. V was trimmed by 1 base and J by 14 bases, leaving 7 bases between them. This CDR3 region has 10 residues. CDR3 in amino acids: CASSLGRPYF. Here the CDR3 DNA reads TGTGCCAGCAGCTTAGGCAGGCCGTATTTT.

The chain couples TRBV7-5 to TRBJ2-7; no check of the table's D call, TRBD2, against the DNA was made. TRBV7-5 is labeled a pseudogene. The CDR3 contains 21 residues. The CDR3 reads CARSLVDGTSGGPSLTYEQYF. The CDR3 DNA is TGTGCCAGAAGCTTAGTGGACGGGACTAGCGGGGGCCCGTCGCTTACGTACGAGCAGTACTTC.

CDR3 loop: CARTVGGAVGANVLTF. The CDR3 DNA is TGTGCCCGGACCGTCGGAGGGGCGGTTGGGGCCAACGTCCTGACTTTC. The rearrangement uses TRBV30 and TRBJ2-6; D is perhaps TRBD2 (6 bases). CDR3 length: 16 residues. Trimming removed 8 bases from V and 3 bases from J, with 20 bases in between. From germline, CDR1 is GTSNPN and CDR2 SVGIG (reference sequence).

The chain recombines TRBV19 with TRBJ2-3; 7 bases are shared with TRBD1. The CDR3 consists of 16 residues. V gave up 3 bases and J gave up 3 bases; unmatched junction bases: 9. Germline V gene sequence: CDR1 LNHDA, CDR2 SQIVND (reference sequence). The CDR3 DNA reads TGTGCCAGTAGTATCCGAGGGGGCATCGGAACAGATACGCAGTATTTT. It codes for CASSIRGGIGTDTQYF. Together with reference TRBV19 and TRBJ2-3, the CDR3 gives the full variable domain: DGGITQSPKYLFRKEGQNVTLSCEQNLNHDAMYWYRQDPGQGLRLIYYSQIVNDFQKGDIAEGYSVSREKKESFPLTVTSAQKNPTAFYLCASSIRGGIGTDTQYFGPGTRLTVL.

The chain joins TRBV6-5 to TRBJ1-2; D unresolved. CDR3 size: 14 residues. The ends were cut back, 4 bases at V and 8 bases at J, with 17 bases in the middle. Germline-derived CDR1 and CDR2 are MNHEY and SVGAGI. CDR3 DNA sequence: TGTGCCAGCAGTTCACCGGGATCTCCCCGGGGCTACACCTTC. Its protein is CASSSPGSPRGYTF.